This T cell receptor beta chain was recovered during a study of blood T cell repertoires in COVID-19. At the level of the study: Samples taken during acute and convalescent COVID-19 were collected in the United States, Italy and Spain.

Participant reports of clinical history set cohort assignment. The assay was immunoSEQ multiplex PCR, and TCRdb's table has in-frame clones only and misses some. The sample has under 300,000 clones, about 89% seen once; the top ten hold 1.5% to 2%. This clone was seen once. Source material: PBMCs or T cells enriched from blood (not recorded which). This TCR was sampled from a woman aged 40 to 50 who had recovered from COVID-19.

Here the CDR3 DNA reads TGTGCCAGCAGCTTGAGACTGCACACTGAAGCTTTCTTT. The encoded protein is CASSLRLHTEAFF. The genes are TRBV5-6 and TRBJ1-1, with D unresolved. The V gene lost 1 base and the J gene lost 3 bases, with 7 bases spanning the gap. Germline V gene sequence: CDR1 SGHDT, CDR2 YYEEEE. The CDR3 covers 13 residues.